This TCR beta chain appears in the sequencing data of a study of CD8 T cells in ankylosing spondylitis. Regarding the study as a whole: Several highly homologous variants made up a TCR beta motif, and this motif appeared characteristic of ankylosing spondylitis blood. Clones linked to disease were reported to show significant enrichment in matched ankylosing spondylitis synovial fluid.

Remarks on this clonotype: The antigen is unknown.

CDR1 and CDR2 from the germline V gene are DFQATT and SNEGSKA (reference sequence). The V gene lost 3 bases and the J gene lost 4 bases, with 11 bases spanning the gap. The CDR3 covers 13 residues. Libraries of TCR beta came from quantitative 5'-RACE with molecular barcodes. TCRdb ran MiXCR on the 5' RACE reads and lists one entry per CDR3 protein. Among fewer than 500,000 distinct CDR3 sequences, about a fifth were seen once, and the ten largest hold about 16%. This sequence originates from a male donor with ankylosing spondylitis. The chain uses TRBV20-1 and TRBJ2-3, with no clear D. The source material was blood, either unsorted or a sorted T cell fraction (not recorded which). CDR3 nucleotide sequence: TGCAGTGCTAGCACCCGAACTCCAGATACGCAGTATTTT. It is translated as CSASTRTPDTQYF.